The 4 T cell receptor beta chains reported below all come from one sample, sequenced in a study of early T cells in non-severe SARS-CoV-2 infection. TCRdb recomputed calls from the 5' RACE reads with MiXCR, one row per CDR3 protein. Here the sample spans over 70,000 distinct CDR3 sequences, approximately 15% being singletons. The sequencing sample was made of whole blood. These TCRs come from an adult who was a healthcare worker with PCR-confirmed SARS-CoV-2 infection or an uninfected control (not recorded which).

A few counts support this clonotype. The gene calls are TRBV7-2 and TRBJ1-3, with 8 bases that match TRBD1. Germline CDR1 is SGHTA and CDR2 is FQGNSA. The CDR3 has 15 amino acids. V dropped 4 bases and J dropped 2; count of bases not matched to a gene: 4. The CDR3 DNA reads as TGTGCCAGCAGCTCCTCGACAGGGGCTGGAAACACCATATATTTT. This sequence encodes CASSSSTGAGNTIYF.

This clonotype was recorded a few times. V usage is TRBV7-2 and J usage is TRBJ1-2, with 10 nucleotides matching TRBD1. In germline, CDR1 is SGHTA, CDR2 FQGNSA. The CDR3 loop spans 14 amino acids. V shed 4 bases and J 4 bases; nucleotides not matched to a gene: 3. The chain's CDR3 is CASSSDRGAYGYTF. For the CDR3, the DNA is TGTGCCAGCAGCTCGGACAGGGGGGCCTATGGCTACACCTTC.

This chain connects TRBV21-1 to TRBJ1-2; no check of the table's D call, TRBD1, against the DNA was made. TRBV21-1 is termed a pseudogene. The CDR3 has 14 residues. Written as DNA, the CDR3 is TGTGCCGTTCGTAAGGGGGGGCGCCTCTATGGCTACACCTTC. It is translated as CAVRKGGRLYGYTF.

The CDR3 protein is CASRGTGVAYEQYF. The CDR3 nucleotides read TGTGCCAGCAGAGGGACAGGGGTCGCCTACGAGCAGTACTTC. This chain links TRBV6-2 or TRBV6-3 with TRBJ2-7, with 10 bases aligning to TRBD1. This CDR3 is built from 14 residues. CDR1 MNHEY and CDR2 SVGEGT come from the germline V gene. V shed 6 bases, J shed 2 bases, and the junction held 4 bases outside the gene matches.